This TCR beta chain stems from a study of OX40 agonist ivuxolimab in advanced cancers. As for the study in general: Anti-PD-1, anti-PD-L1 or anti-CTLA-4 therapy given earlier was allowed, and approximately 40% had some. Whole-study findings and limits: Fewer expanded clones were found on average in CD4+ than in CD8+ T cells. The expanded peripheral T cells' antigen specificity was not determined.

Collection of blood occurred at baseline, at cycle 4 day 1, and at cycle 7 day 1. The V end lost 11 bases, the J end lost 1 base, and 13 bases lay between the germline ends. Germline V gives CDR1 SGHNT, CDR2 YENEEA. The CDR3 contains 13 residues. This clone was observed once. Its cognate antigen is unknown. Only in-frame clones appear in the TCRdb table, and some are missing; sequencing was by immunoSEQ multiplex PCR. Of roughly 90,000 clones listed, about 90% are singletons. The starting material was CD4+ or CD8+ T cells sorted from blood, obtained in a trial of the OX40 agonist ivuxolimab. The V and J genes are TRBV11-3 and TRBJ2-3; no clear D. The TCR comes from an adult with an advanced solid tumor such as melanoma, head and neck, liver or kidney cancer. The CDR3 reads CAGARQGTDTQYF. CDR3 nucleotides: TGTGCCGGAGCCCGGCAAGGCACAGATACGCAGTATTTT. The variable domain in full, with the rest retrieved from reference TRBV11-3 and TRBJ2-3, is EAGVVQSPRYKIIEKKQPVAFWCNPISGHNTLYWYLQNLGQGPELLIRYENEEAVDDSQLPKDRFSAERLKGVDSTLKIQPAELGDSAVYLCAGARQGTDTQYFGPGTRLTVL.